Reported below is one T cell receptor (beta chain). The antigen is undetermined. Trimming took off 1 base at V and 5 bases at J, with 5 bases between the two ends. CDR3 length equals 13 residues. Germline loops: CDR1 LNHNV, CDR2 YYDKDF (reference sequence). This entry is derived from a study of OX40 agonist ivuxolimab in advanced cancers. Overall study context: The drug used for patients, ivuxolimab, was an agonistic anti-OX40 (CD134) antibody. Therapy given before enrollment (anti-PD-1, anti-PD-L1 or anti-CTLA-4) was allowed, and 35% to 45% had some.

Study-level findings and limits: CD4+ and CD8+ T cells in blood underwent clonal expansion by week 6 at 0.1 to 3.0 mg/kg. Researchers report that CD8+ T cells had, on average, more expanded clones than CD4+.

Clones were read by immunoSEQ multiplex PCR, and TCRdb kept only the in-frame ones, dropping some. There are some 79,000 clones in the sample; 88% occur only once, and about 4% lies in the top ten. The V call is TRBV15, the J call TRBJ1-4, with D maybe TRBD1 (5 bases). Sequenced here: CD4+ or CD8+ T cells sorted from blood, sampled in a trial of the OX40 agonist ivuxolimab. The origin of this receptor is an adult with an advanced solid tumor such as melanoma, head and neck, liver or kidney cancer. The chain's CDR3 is CATSRGGNEKLFF. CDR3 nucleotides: TGTGCCACCAGCAGAGGGGGGAATGAAAAACTGTTTTTT. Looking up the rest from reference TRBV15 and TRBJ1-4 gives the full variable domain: DAMVIQNPRYQVTQFGKPVTLSCSQTLNHNVMYWYQQKSSQAPKLLFHYYDKDFNNEADTPDNFQSRRPNTSFCFLDIRSPGLGDTAMYLCATSRGGNEKLFFGSGTQLSVL.